This T cell receptor (beta chain) was found in a study of breast tumors, draining lymph nodes, adjacent tissues (dated by TCRdb to the mid-2010s). With respect to the entire study: In breast cancer patients, the study compared the TCR beta repertoires of tumor, adjacent nontumor tissue and axillary lymph nodes. In human breast cancer, the study set out to assess how tumor, surrounding tissue and draining lymph node repertoires relate to one another and whether T cells might be exchanged between them.

CDR1 and CDR2 are drawn from the germline V gene: SGHRS, YFSETQ. V and J are truncated by 3 bases and 0 bases respectively, leaving an intervening sequence of 4 bases. The CDR3 has 12 amino acids, counting the end cysteine and phenylalanine. Only the CDR3 DNA is retained, 36 bases long and in frame from the first base. The run used an Illumina HiSeq 2000. Multiplex PCR amplification was used to build the TCR beta chain libraries. High-throughput sequencing was used to analyze the amplified TCR beta chain products. The public sequencing data were trimmed at Q25 with fastp and processed into clonotypes with MiXCR by TCRdb, which kept only in-frame beta chains. A single entry per CDR3 protein holds the most common genes and DNA from its merged rows. The sample yields under 30,000 distinct CDR3 sequences; roughly a quarter were counted once. Roughly 13% of the sample is taken by the ten largest. With respect to this clonotype: Its antigen specificity is not known. No quality values exist for individual bases; no much larger clone is one base distant.

What the work shows at the level of the full study, not this receptor alone: The data were considered consistent with the idea that most tumor T cells come from the lymph node and then expand in tumor tissue. Tumor and nontumor tissue repertoires were found to be significantly more similar in luminal-like than in basal-like breast cancer. Rather than being directly demonstrated, the conclusion that tumor T cells originate in lymph nodes was presented as consistent with a hypothesis. Tumor T-cell repertoires showed less diversity than lymph node repertoires and more diversity than nontumor tissue repertoires, and tumor T-cell repertoires showed preferential V and J gene usage.

The source is a female donor with breast cancer. Some clones in this sample may be carry-over from other donors' samples. The rearrangement combines TRBV5-1 with TRBJ2-7, with no reliable assignment of the D segment. The source material was breast tumor tissue. In nucleotide form, the sequence is TGCGCCAGCAGCTCAAACTCCTACGAGCAGTACTTC. This sequence encodes CASSSNSYEQYF.